This TCR beta chain originates from a study of identical twins. TCRdb ran MiXCR on the 5' RACE reads and lists one entry per CDR3 protein. The table records 1.5 million to 2 million distinct CDR3 sequences, roughly 35% of them present only once. The receptor was derived from a newborn girl in good health. Material for sequencing was cord blood.

The CDR3 DNA reads as TGTGCCACCAGCAGAGGCGAGACTAGCGGGAGCACAGATACGCAGTATTTT. Residues: CATSRGETSGSTDTQYF. The rearrangement uses TRBV15 and TRBJ2-3; TRBD2 matches at 10 bases. Losses at the gene ends were 1 base for V and 0 bases for J; bases not matched to a gene: 4. Germline V gene data show CDR1 as LNHNV and CDR2 as YYDKDF (reference sequence). The CDR3 runs 17 residues. The full variable domain, its missing parts supplied by reference TRBV15 and TRBJ2-3, is DAMVIQNPRYQVTQFGKPVTLSCSQTLNHNVMYWYQQKSSQAPKLLFHYYDKDFNNEADTPDNFQSRRPNTSFCFLDIRSPGLGDTAMYLCATSRGETSGSTDTQYFGPGTRLTVL.